The following is a T cell receptor beta chain sequence with its context. Its specificity is not known. These data belong to a study of cytomegalovirus exposure and HLA in healthy donors. About the study: An early data release held 80 million or so unique TCRs from HLA-typed donors.

Unmatched junction bases numbered 4, after V lost 2 bases and J lost 3 bases. Germline V lookup: CDR1 SGHTA, CDR2 FQGNSA. CDR3 length equals 17 residues. General study results and limits: Most likely, a cluster of highly shared sequence variants arose as a sequencing artifact. Despite most TCR sequences being rare, some public TCRs occurred in many donors. Cytomegalovirus association was listed for approximately 160 TCR beta chains.

Primers: 60 Vbeta forward and 13 Jbeta reverse. Libraries were prepared by immunoSEQ multiplex PCR; TCRdb keeps only in-frame clonotypes and omits some of them. The sample records 110,000 to 150,000 clones, more than 80% being singletons. The source is a woman in her thirties or forties in good health and CMV-seropositive. Sequenced input: PBMCs. The rearrangement joins TRBV7-2 to TRBJ2-1; 13 bases map to TRBD2. CDR3 nucleotide sequence: TGTGCCAGCAGCTTACAGGGGACTAGCGGGAACTACAATGAGCAGTTCTTC. Translated: CASSLQGTSGNYNEQFF. Using reference TRBV7-2 and TRBJ2-1 for the parts outside the CDR3, the full variable domain is GAGVSQSPSNKVTEKGKDVELRCDPISGHTALYWYRQSLGQGLEFLIYFQGNSAPDKSGLPSDRFSAERTGGSVSTLTIQRTQQEDSAVYLCASSLQGTSGNYNEQFFGPGTRLTVL.